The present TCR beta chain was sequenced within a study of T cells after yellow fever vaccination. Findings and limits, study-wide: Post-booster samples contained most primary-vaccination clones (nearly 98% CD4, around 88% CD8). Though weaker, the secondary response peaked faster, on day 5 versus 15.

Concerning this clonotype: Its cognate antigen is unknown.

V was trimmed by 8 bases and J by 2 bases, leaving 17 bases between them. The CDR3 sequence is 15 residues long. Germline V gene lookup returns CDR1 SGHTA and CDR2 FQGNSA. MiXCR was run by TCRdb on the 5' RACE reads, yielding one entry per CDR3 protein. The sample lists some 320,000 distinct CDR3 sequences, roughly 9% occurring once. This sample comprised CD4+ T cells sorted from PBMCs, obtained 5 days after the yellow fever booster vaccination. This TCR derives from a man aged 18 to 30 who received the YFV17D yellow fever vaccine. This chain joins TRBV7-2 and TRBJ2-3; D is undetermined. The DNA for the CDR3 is TGTGCCAGCCGACTGGACCGGTCGGCCACAGATACGCAGTATTTT. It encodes CASRLDRSATDTQYF.